This T cell receptor beta chain was profiled in a study of CD8 T cells in Susac syndrome. The authors reverse transcribed about 0.5 to 1 ug RNA with random hexamers. TCRdb itself ran the immunoSEQ multiplex PCR reads through MiXCR, one entry per CDR3 protein. This sample carries about 2,000 distinct CDR3 sequences, roughly two thirds of them seen once, and the ten largest clones take 10%. TEMRA sorting relied on memory subsets defined by CD27 and CD45RA staining. The sequence derives from a human donor with Susac syndrome. Sequences were obtained from CD8+ TEMRA cells from PBMCs. Subset reported: FACS-sorted terminally differentiated effector memory CD8+ T cells re-expressing CD45RA (CD8+ TEMRA).

Written as DNA, the CDR3 is TGTGCCAGCAGCTCCGGACAGCCAAACACTGAAGCTTTCTTT. It translates to CASSSGQPNTEAFF. The rearrangement joins TRBV7-3 to TRBJ1-1; TRBD1 might be the D (6 bases). Deletions cut 4 bases from V and 2 bases from J, with 11 bases between. Germline assignment: CDR1 SGHTA and CDR2 FQGTGA. This CDR3 is 14 amino acids long. Supplemented by reference TRBV7-3 and TRBJ1-1, the full variable domain reads GAGVSQTPSNKVTEKGKYVELRCDPISGHTALYWYRQSLGQGPEFLIYFQGTGAADDSGLPNDRFFAVRPEGSVSTLKIQRTERGDSAVYLCASSSGQPNTEAFFGQGTRLTVV.